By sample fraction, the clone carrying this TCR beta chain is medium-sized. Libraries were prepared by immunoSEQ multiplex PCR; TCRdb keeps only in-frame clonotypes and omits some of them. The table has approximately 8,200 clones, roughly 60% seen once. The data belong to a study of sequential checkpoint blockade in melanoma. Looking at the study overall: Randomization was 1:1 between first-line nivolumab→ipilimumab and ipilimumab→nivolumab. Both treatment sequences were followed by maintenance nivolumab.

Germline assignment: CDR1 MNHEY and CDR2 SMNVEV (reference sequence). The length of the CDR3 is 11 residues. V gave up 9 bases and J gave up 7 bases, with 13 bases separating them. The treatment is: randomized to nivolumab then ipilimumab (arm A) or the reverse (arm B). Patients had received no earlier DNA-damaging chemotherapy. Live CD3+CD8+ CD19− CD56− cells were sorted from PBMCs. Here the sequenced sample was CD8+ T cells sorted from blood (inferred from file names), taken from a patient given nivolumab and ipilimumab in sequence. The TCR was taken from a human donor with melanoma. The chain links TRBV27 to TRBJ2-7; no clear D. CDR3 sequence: CASTRGREQYF. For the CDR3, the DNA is TGTGCCAGTACACGAGGAAGGGAGCAGTACTTC.